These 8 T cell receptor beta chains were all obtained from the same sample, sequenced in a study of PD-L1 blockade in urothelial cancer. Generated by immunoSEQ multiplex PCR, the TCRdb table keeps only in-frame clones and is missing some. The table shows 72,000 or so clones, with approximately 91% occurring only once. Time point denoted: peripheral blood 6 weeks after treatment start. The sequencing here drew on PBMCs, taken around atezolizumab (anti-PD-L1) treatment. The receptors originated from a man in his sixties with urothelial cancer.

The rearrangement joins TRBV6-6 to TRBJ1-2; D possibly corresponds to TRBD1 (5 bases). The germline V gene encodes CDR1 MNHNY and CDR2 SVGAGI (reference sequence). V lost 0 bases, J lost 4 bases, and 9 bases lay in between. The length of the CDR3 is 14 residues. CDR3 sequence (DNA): TGTGCCAGCAGTTACTCGGGGGGTGGCTATGGCTACACCTTC. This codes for CASSYSGGGYGYTF.

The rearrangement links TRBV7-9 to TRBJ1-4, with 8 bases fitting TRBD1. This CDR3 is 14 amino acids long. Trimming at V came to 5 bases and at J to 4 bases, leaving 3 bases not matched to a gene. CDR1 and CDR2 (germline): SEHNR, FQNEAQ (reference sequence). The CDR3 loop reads CASSPGQDNEKLFF. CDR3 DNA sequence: TGTGCCAGCAGCCCGGGACAGGATAATGAAAAACTGTTTTTT.

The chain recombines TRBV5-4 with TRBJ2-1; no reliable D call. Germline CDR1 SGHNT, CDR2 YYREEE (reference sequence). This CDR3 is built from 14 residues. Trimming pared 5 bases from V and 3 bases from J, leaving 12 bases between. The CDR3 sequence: CASRLHPFYNEQFF. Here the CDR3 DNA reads TGTGCCAGCAGATTACATCCATTCTACAATGAGCAGTTCTTC.

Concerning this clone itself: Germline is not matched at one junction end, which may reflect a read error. The CDR3 coding sequence is TGTGCCAGCAGCCAATACCAGGGAAAGAACACTGGAGCTTTCTTT. Its translation: CASSQYQGKNTGAFF. This rearrangement joins TRBV16 to TRBJ1-1; weak D call: TRBD1 (5 bases). CDR1 is KGHSY and CDR2 is FQNENV in the germline V gene. The CDR3 has 15 residues.

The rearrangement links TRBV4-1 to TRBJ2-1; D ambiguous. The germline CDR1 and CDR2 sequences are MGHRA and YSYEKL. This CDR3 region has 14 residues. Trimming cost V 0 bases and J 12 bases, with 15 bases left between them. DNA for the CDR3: TGCGCCAGCAGCCAAGAAGGTCCGCAGACAACGCAGTTCTTC. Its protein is CASSQEGPQTTQFF.

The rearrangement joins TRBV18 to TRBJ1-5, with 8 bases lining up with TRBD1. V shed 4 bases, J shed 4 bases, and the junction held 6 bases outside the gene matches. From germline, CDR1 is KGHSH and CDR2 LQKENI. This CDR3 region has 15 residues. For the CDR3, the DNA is TGTGCCAGCTCACTGACAGGGGACCCTAATCAGCCCCAGCATTTT. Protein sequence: CASSLTGDPNQPQHF. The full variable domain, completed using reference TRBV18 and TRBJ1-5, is NAGVMQNPRHLVRRRGQEARLRCSPMKGHSHVYWYRQLPEEGLKFMVYLQKENIIDESGMPKERFSAEFPKEGPSILRIQQVVRGDSAAYFCASSLTGDPNQPQHFGDGTRLSIL.

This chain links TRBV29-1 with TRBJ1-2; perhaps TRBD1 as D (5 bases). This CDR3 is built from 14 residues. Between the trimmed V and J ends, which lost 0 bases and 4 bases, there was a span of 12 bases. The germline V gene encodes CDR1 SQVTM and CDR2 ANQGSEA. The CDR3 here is CSVEDKGLGYGYTF. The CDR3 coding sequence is TGCAGCGTTGAAGATAAGGGGTTGGGCTATGGCTACACCTTC.

CDR3: CSAGDEGYGYTF. CDR3 DNA: TGCAGCGCCGGTGACGAGGGATATGGCTACACCTTC. The chain carries TRBV29-1 and TRBJ1-2; D is unresolved. CDR1 is SQVTM and CDR2 is ANQGSEA in the germline V gene. The CDR3 covers 12 residues. V gave up 7 bases and J gave up 5 bases, with 14 bases separating them.